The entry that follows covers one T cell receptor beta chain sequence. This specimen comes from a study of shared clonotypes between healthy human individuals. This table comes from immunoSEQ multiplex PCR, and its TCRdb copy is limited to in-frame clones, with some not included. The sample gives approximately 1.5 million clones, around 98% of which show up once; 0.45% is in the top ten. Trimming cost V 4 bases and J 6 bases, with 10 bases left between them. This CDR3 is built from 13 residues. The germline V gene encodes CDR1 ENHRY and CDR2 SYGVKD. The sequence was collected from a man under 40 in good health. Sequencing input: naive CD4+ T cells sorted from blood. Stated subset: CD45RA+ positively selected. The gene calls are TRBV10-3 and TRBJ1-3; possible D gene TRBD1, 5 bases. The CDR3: CAISAGQENTIYF. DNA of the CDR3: TGTGCCATCAGTGCGGGGCAGGAAAACACCATATATTTT.